This TCR beta chain was recovered during a study of cytomegalovirus exposure and HLA in healthy donors. Study-wide results and limits: Later analysis identified a missense DCLRE1C variant that was linked to TCR beta V- and J-gene trimming.

In regard to this clone: What it recognizes is unknown.

13 Jbeta primers and 60 Vbeta primers were used for the PCR. Sequenced by immunoSEQ multiplex PCR; TCRdb stores in-frame clones only, minus some. The profile covers tens of thousands of clones, with roughly 81% appearing a single time and 2.5% to 3% taken by the ten largest. The V gene end was trimmed by 4 bases and the J gene end by 3 bases; junction bases not matched to a gene: 1. Germline CDR1 reads MNHEY; CDR2 reads SVGAGI. The CDR3 spans 14 residues. The rearrangement links TRBV6-5 to TRBJ2-1; 9 bases fit TRBD2. Source material: PBMCs. This sequence originates from a woman in her forties in good health and CMV-seropositive. The CDR3 protein is CASSLAGDYNEQFF. The CDR3 DNA reads TGTGCCAGCAGTTTAGCGGGGGACTACAATGAGCAGTTCTTC.